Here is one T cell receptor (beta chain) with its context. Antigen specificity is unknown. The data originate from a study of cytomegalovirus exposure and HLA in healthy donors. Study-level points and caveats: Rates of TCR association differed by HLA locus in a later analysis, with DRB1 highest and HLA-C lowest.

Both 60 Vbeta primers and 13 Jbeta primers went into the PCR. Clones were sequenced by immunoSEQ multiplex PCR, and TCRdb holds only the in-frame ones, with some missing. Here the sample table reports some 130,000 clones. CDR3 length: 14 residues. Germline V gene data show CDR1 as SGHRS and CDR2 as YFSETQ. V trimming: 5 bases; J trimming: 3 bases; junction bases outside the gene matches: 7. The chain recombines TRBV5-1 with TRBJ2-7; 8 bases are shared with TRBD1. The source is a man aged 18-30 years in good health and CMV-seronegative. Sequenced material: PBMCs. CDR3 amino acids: CASRETQGGYEQYF. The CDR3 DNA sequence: TGCGCCAGCAGGGAAACACAGGGGGGCTACGAGCAGTACTTC.